Each of the 8 T cell receptor beta chains below was sequenced from the same sample in a study of control samples from healthy donors and cancer patients. This table comes from immunoSEQ multiplex PCR, and its TCRdb copy is limited to in-frame clones, with some not included. Among under 200,000 clones, around 95% were seen once, and the ten largest hold about 8.5%. Specimen: blood. Receptors originate from a woman in her forties in good health.

This rearrangement joins TRBV6-5 to TRBJ2-7; perhaps TRBD1 as D (6 bases). This CDR3 has 12 amino acids. The germline CDR1 and CDR2 sequences are MNHEY and SVGAGI. V lost 9 bases to trimming and J lost 3 bases, with 12 bases between them. CDR3 amino acids: CASRRTDYEQYF. The DNA of the CDR3 is TGTGCCAGTAGGAGGACAGACTACGAGCAGTACTTC.

As concerns this clone: Other DNA sequences from this sample encode an identical CDR3 as well. The chain recombines TRBV30 with TRBJ1-5; D remains unclear. V lost 5 bases and J lost 0, with 5 bases in between. There are 12 residues in the CDR3. CDR1 and CDR2 (germline): GTSNPN, SVGIG (reference sequence). Written as DNA, the CDR3 is TGTGCCTGGGGGTCTAGCAATCAGCCCCAGCATTTT. Its protein product is CAWGSSNQPQHF.

This rearrangement joins TRBV7-8 to TRBJ2-1; 8 positions agree with TRBD1. The CDR3 totals 15 residues. Germline-derived CDR1 and CDR2 are SGHVS and FQNEAQ. Trimming cost V 5 bases and J 5 bases; bases outside gene matches: 8. CDR3 nucleotide sequence: TGTGCCAGCAGCCAACCCGGGACAGGTAACAATGAGCAGTTCTTC. It translates to CASSQPGTGNNEQFF.

This clone appeared once. The J gene is TRBJ2-7, the V gene TRBV7-9, with TRBD1 identical over 7 bases. V lost 6 bases, J lost 0 bases, and 5 bases stayed unmatched. The CDR3 totals 14 residues. Per the germline V gene, CDR1 is SEHNR and CDR2 is FQNEAQ (reference sequence). The CDR3 coding sequence is TGTGCCAGCAGGCCAGGGGGTAGCTCCTACGAGCAGTACTTC. It specifies CASRPGGSSYEQYF. Full variable domain (outside the CDR3, taken from reference TRBV7-9 and TRBJ2-7): DTGVSQNPRHKITKRGQNVTFRCDPISEHNRLYWYRQTLGQGPEFLTYFQNEAQLEKSRLLSDRFSAERPKGSFSTLEIQRTEQGDSAMYLCASRPGGSSYEQYFGPGTRLTVT.

The chain couples TRBV10-3 to TRBJ1-1; D is perhaps TRBD1 (5 bases). V lost 10 bases and J 1 base, leaving 10 bases between the germline ends. The germline gives CDR1 ENHRY, CDR2 SYGVKD. The CDR3 has 12 residues. CDR3: CATRTGNTEAFF. The CDR3 DNA reads TGTGCCACTCGAACAGGGAACACTGAAGCTTTCTTT.

The chain carries TRBV15 and TRBJ2-3, with TRBD1 identical over 10 bases. CDR3 length: 16 residues. With V trimmed by 6 bases and J by 2 bases, 8 bases remained unmatched. CDR1 and CDR2 (germline): LNHNV, YYDKDF (reference sequence). CDR3 in DNA: TGTGCCACCAGTCGACCCGGGACAGGGGACACAGATACGCAGTATTTT. Its translation is CATSRPGTGDTDTQYF.

This clone came up once. The rearrangement joins TRBV7-9 to TRBJ2-1, with 9 bases matching TRBD2. The junction had 5 bases not matched to a gene; V was cut back by 1 base and J by 4 bases. CDR3 length: 16 amino acids. Germline assignment: CDR1 SEHNR and CDR2 FQNEAQ (reference sequence). CDR3: CASSLDPSGGYNEQFF. The CDR3, as DNA: TGTGCCAGCAGCTTAGACCCCAGCGGGGGGTACAATGAGCAGTTCTTC.

V gene TRBV5-1 combines with J gene TRBJ1-3, with D hard to call. This CDR3 contains 16 residues. V gave up 4 bases and J gave up 0 bases, with 14 bases separating them. From germline, CDR1 is SGHRS and CDR2 YFSETQ. The CDR3 here is CASSQRASSSGNTIYF. For the CDR3, the DNA is TGCGCCAGCAGCCAGAGGGCGAGCAGCTCTGGAAACACCATATATTTT.